The clone carrying this T cell receptor beta chain was detected once. Using immunoSEQ multiplex PCR, the repertoire was profiled, and TCRdb retains in-frame clones only, with some absent. This table holds under 200,000 clones, less than 95% found once. The sample originates from a study of cytomegalovirus exposure and HLA in healthy donors. The CDR3 totals 18 residues. Germline V gives CDR1 SGHDN, CDR2 FVKESK. The ends lost 0 bases at V and 1 base at J; junction bases unmatched: 11. The rearrangement uses TRBV14 and TRBJ2-5, with 7 bases fitting TRBD1. Specimen: PBMCs. The sequence derives from a woman aged 18-30 years in good health and CMV-seropositive. The CDR3 here is CASSQDLEGTEFQETQYF. The CDR3 DNA reads as TGTGCCAGCAGCCAAGATCTCGAGGGGACAGAGTTCCAAGAGACCCAGTACTTC.